This T cell receptor beta chain was profiled in a study of OX40 agonist ivuxolimab in advanced cancers. Notes on the study in general: Not determined was the antigen specificity of the expanded peripheral T cells.

In its sample, this clone was seen once. Its specificity is not known. Per the germline V gene, CDR1 is KGHSH and CDR2 is LQKENI. CDR3 length equals 12 residues. Trimming removed 3 bases at V and 8 bases at J, with 8 bases between. Sequencing used immunoSEQ multiplex PCR; TCRdb keeps in-frame clones, though not all of them. The sample shows under 90,000 clones, 75% to 90% of them seen only once. The rearrangement joins TRBV18 to TRBJ1-3; a possible D gene is TRBD1 (6 bases). This TCR derives from an adult with an advanced solid tumor such as melanoma, head and neck, liver or kidney cancer. The sample in question was CD4+ or CD8+ T cells sorted from blood, obtained in a trial of the OX40 agonist ivuxolimab. The CDR3: CASSPKGDTIYF. The CDR3 nucleotides are TGTGCCAGCTCACCGAAGGGGGACACCATATATTTT.